This record covers a single T cell receptor (beta chain). The data were obtained in a study of blood T cell repertoires in COVID-19. Ages ranged from 18 to 89 years, with residence in under 25 US areas. The CDR3 consists of 15 residues. Germline CDR1 and CDR2: MNHEY and SVGAGI. Trimming stripped 0 bases from V and 0 bases from J, with 8 bases between. Authors' methods: Counts of nucleated cells, estimated from reference gene primer amplification, were obtained. Measured with immunoSEQ multiplex PCR; TCRdb has only the in-frame clones, and not every one. Clonal size and the V and J genes are those of that table, whereas D and trimming came from the DNA. The table shows over 200,000 clones, with under 85% occurring only once.

V usage is TRBV6-5 and J usage is TRBJ1-2; D is ambiguous. The sample comprised PBMCs or T cells enriched from blood (not recorded which). The clonotype originates from a man in his fifties or sixties who had recovered from COVID-19. The CDR3 DNA reads TGTGCCAGCAGTTACTCGGAGGCACCTAACTATGGCTACACCTTC. It yields the protein CASSYSEAPNYGYTF.